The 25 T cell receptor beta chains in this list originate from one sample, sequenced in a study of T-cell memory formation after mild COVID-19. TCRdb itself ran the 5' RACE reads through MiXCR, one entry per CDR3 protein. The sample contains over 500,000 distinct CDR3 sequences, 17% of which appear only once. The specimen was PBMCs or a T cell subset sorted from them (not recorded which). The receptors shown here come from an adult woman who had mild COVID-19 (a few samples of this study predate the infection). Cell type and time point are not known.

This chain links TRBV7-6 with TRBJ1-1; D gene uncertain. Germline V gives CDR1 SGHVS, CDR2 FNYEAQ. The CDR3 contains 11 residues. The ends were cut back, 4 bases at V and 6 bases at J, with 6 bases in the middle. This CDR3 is CASSSQAEAFF. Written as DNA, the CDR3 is TGTGCCAGCAGCTCGCAGGCTGAAGCTTTCTTT.

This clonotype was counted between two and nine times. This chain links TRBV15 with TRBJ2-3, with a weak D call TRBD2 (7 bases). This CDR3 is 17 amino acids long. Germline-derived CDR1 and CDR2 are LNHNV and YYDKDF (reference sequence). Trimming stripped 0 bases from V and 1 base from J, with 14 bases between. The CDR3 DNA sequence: TGTGCCACCAGCAGAGATCTCGAGGGGGGGCGCACAGATACGCAGTATTTT. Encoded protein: CATSRDLEGGRTDTQYF.

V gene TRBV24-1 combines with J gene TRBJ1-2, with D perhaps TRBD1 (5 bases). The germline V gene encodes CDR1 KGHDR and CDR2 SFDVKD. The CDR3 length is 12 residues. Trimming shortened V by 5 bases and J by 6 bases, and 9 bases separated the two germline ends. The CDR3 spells CATSVDSDGYTF. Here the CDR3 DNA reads TGTGCCACCAGTGTTGACAGTGATGGCTACACCTTC.

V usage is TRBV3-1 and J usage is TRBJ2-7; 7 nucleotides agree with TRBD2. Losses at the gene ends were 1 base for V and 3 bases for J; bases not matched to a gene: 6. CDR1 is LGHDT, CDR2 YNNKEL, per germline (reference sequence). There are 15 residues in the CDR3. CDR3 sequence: CASSQVSGGVYEQYF. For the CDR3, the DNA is TGTGCCAGCAGCCAAGTGTCGGGGGGAGTCTACGAGCAGTACTTC.

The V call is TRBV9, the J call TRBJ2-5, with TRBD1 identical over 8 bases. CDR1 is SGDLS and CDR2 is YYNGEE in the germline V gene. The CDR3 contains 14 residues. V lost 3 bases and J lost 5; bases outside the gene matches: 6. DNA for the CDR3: TGTGCCAGCAGCGAACAGGGGGGCTGGGAGACCCAGTACTTC. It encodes CASSEQGGWETQYF.

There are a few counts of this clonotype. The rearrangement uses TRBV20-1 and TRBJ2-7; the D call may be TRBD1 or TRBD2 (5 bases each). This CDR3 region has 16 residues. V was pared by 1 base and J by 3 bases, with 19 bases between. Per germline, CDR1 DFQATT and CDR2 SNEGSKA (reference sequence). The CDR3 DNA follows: TGCAGTGCTAGAGTGTTACGGGCAGGGACCCTCTACGAGCAGTACTTC. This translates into CSARVLRAGTLYEQYF.

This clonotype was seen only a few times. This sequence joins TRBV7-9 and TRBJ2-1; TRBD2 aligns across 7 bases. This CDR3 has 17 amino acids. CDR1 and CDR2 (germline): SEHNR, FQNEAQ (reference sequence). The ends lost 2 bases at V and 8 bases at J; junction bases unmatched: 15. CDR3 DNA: TGTGCCAGCAGCTTAATTTGGCTAGCGGTCCCCACCTATGAGCAGTTCTTC. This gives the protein CASSLIWLAVPTYEQFF.

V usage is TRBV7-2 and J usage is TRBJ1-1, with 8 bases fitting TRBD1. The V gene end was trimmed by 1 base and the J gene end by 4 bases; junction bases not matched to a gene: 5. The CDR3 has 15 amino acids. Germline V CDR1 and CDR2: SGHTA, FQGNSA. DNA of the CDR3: TGTGCCAGCAGCTTAGAAGACAGGGGCGTCACTGAAGCTTTCTTT. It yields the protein CASSLEDRGVTEAFF.

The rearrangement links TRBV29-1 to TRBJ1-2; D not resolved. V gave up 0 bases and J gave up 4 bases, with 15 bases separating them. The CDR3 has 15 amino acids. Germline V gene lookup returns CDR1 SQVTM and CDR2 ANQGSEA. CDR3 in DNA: TGCAGCGTTGAAGACGCAGACCTTTTTAGCTATGGCTACACCTTC. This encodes CSVEDADLFSYGYTF.

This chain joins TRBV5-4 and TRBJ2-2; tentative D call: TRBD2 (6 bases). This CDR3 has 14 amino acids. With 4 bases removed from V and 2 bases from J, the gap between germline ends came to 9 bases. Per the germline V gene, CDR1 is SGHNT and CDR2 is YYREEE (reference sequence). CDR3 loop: CASSRDFNTGELFF. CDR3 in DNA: TGTGCCAGCAGCCGGGACTTTAACACCGGGGAGCTGTTTTTT. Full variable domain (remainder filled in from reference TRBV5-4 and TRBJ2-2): ETGVTQSPTHLIKTRGQQVTLRCSSQSGHNTVSWYQQALGQGPQFIFQYYREEENGRGNFPPRFSGLQFPNYSSELNVNALELDDSALYLCASSRDFNTGELFFGEGSRLTVL.

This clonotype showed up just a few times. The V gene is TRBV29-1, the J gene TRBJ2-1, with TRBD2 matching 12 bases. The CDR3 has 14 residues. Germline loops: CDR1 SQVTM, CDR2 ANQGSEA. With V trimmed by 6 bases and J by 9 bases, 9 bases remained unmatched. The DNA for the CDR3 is TGCAGCGTGGCACTAGCGGGAGGCATAAGTGAGCAGTTCTTC. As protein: CSVALAGGISEQFF.

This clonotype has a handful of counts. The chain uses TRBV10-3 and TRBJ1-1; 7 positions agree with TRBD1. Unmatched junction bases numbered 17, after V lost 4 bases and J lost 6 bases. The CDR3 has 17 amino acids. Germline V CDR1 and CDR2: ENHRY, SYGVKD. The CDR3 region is CAISGYNTQGEWAEAFF. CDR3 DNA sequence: TGTGCCATCAGTGGATATAATACTCAGGGGGAGTGGGCTGAAGCTTTCTTT.

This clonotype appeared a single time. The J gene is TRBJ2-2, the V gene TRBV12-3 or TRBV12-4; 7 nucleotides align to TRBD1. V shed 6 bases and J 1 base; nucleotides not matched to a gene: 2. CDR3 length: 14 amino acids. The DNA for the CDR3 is TGTGCCAGCAGGGGACAGATGAACACCGGGGAGCTGTTTTTT. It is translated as CASRGQMNTGELFF.

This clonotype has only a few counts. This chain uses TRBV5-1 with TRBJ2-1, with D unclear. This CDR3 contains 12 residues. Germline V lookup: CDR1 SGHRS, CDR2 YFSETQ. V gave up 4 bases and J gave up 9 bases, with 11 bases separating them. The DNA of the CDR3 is TGCGCCAGCAGCATAAGGCTGTTTGAGCAGTTCTTC. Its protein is CASSIRLFEQFF.

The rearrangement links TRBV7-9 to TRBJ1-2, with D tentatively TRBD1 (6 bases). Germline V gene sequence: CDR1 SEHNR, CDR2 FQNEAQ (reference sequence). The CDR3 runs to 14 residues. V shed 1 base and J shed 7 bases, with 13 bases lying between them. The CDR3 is CASSLVSGDGGYTF. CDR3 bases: TGTGCCAGCAGCTTAGTATCAGGGGACGGTGGCTACACCTTC.

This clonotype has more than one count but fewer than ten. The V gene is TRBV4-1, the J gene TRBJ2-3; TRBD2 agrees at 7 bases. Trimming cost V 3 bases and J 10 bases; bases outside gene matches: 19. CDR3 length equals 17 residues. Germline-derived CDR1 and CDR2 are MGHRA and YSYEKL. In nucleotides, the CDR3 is TGCGCCAGCAGCCAGACTTCCGGGACTATAACGGACATGCCGCAGTATTTT. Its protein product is CASSQTSGTITDMPQYF.

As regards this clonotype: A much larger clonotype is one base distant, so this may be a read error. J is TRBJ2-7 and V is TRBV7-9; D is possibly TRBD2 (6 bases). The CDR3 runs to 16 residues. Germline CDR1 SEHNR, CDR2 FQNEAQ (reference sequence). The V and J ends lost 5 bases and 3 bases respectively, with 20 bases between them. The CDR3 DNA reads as TGTGCCAGCAGCGCCCGGGATGTGGGGAGGTTCTACGAGCAGTACTTC. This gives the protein CASSARDVGRFYEQYF. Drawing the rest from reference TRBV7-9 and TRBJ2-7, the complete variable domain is DTGVSQNPRHKITKRGQNVTFRCDPISEHNRLYWYRQTLGQGPEFLTYFQNEAQLEKSRLLSDRFSAERPKGSFSTLEIQRTEQGDSAMYLCASSARDVGRFYEQYFGPGTRLTVT.

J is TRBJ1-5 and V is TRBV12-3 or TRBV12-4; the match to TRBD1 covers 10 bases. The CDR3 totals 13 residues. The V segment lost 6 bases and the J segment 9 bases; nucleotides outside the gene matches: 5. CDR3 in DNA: TGTGCCAGCAGCTCGACAGGGGGCGGGCCCCAGCATTTT. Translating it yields CASSSTGGGPQHF.

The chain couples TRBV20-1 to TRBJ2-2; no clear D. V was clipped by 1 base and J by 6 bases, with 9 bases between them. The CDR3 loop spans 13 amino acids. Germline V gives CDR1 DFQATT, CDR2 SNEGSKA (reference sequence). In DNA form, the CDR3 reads TGCAGTGCTAGAGGGGGAAGTGCCGGGGAGCTGTTTTTT. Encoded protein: CSARGGSAGELFF.

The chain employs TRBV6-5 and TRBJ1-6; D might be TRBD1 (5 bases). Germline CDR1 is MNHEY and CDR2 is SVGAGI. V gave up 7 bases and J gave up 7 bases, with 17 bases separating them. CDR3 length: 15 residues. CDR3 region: CASNPGGGVNSPLHF. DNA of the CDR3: TGTGCCAGCAACCCGGGTGGGGGGGTAAATTCACCCCTCCACTTT.

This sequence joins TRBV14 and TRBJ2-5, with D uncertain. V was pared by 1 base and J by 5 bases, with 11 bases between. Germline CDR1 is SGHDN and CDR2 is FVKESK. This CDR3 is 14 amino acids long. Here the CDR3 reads CASSQGWDTETQYF. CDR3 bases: TGTGCCAGCAGCCAAGGGTGGGATACGGAGACCCAGTACTTC.

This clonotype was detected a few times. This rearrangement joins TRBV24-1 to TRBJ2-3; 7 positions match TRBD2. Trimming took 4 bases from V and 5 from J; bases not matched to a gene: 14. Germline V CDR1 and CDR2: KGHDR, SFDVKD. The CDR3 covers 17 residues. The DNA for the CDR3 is TGTGCCACCAGTGAGCCGACTAGCTCCCCTGAGGGAGATACGCAGTATTTT. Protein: CATSEPTSSPEGDTQYF.

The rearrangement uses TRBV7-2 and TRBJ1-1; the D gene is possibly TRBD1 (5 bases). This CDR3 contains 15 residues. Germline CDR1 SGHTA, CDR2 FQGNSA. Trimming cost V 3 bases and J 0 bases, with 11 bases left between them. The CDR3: CASSLGGAMNTEAFF. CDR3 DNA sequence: TGTGCCAGCAGCTTGGGGGGAGCTATGAACACTGAAGCTTTCTTT.

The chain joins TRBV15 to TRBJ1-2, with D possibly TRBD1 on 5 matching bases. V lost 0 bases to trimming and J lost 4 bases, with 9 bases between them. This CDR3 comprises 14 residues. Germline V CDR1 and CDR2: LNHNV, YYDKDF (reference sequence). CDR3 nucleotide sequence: TGTGCCACCAGCAGAGACAGGGTCGGCTATGGCTACACCTTC. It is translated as CATSRDRVGYGYTF.

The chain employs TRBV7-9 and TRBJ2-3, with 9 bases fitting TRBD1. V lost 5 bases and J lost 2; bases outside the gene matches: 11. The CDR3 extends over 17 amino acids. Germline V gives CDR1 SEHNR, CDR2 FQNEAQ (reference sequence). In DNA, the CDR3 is TGTGCCAGCAGCCTTGGGGGGACAGGGAAGAACACAGATACGCAGTATTTT. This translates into CASSLGGTGKNTDTQYF.